Below are 30 T cell receptor beta chains sequenced from a single sample in a study of radiation and T cells in renal cell carcinoma. Method: immunoSEQ multiplex PCR; TCRdb's copy keeps in-frame clones and lacks some. The sample yields approximately 150,000 clones, less than 90% seen once. Time point reported: baseline pretreatment blood. Treatment indicated: 15 Gy SBRT to primary tumor, nephrectomy 4 weeks later. Source: blood, taken from a patient whose treatment included radiotherapy and nephrectomy. The receptor source for this set is a woman aged 70-85 years with renal cell carcinoma.

This clone turned up a few times. The V gene is TRBV2, the J gene TRBJ1-1; D is uncertain. The germline V gene has CDR1 SNHLY and CDR2 FYNNEI. Trimming removed 1 base at V and 0 bases at J, with 6 bases between. The CDR3 is made up of 14 amino acids. The CDR3 sequence is CASSEGNMNTEAFF. The CDR3 DNA reads as TGTGCCAGCAGTGAAGGGAACATGAACACTGAAGCTTTCTTT.

The rearrangement joins TRBV9 to TRBJ2-1; tentative D call: TRBD1 (7 bases). The CDR3 is made up of 19 amino acids. V lost 4 bases and J lost 4, with 27 bases in between. The germline V gene has CDR1 SGDLS and CDR2 YYNGEE. CDR3 region: CASSKSTGTPGGLYNEQFF. CDR3 in DNA: TGTGCCAGCAGCAAATCGACAGGGACTCCTGGGGGCCTATACAATGAGCAGTTCTTC. The variable domain in full, completed from reference TRBV9 and TRBJ2-1, reads DSGVTQTPKHLITATGQRVTLRCSPRSGDLSVYWYQQSLDQGLQFLIQYYNGEERAKGNILERFSAQQFPDLHSELNLSSLELGDSALYFCASSKSTGTPGGLYNEQFFGPGTRLTVL.

The chain carries TRBV7-2 and TRBJ2-7, with D unresolved. Between the trimmed V and J ends, which lost 3 bases and 3 bases, there was a span of 9 bases. The CDR3 spans 13 residues. CDR1 is SGHTA, CDR2 FQGNSA, per germline. The CDR3 DNA sequence: TGTGCCAGCAGCTTTCGAGGATACTACGAGCAGTACTTC. Protein product: CASSFRGYYEQYF.

The chain combines TRBV5-1 with TRBJ2-5; 9 bases fit TRBD1. V lost 4 bases, J lost 1 base, and 2 bases stayed unmatched. This CDR3 has 14 residues. Germline assignment: CDR1 SGHRS and CDR2 YFSETQ. CDR3: CASSQGQGQETQYF. Written as DNA, the CDR3 is TGCGCCAGCAGCCAGGGACAGGGCCAAGAGACCCAGTACTTC.

V gene TRBV7-2 combines with J gene TRBJ1-4; no clear D. Trimming took off 4 bases at V and 7 bases at J, with 13 bases between the two ends. The CDR3 totals 14 residues. Germline values: CDR1 SGHTA, CDR2 FQGNSA. The CDR3 loop reads CASSSGPGGEKLFF. The CDR3 nucleotides are TGTGCCAGCAGCTCTGGCCCCGGCGGTGAAAAACTGTTTTTT.

The chain has TRBV28 and TRBJ1-5; D is uncertain. Trimming left V 6 bases short and J 11 bases short, with 11 bases between. The CDR3 has 11 amino acids. CDR1 and CDR2 from the germline V gene are MDHEN and SYDVKM. CDR3 protein: CASSPFSAQHF. The CDR3 DNA is TGTGCCAGCAGCCCATTTTCAGCCCAGCATTTT.

The chain combines TRBV5-1 with TRBJ2-3; 11 bases line up with TRBD2. V shed 4 bases, J shed 1 base, and the junction held 5 bases outside the gene matches. Germline assignment: CDR1 SGHRS and CDR2 YFSETQ. The CDR3 runs 16 residues. The CDR3 sequence: CASSTKTSGGTDTQYF. The CDR3 DNA is TGCGCCAGCAGCACCAAGACTAGCGGGGGCACAGATACGCAGTATTTT.

The chain links TRBV5-4 to TRBJ2-5; D is unclear. Germline CDR1 SGHNT, CDR2 YYREEE (reference sequence). The ends were cut back, 4 bases at V and 1 base at J, with 17 bases in the middle. CDR3 length: 16 residues. CDR3 loop: CASSTTQPQFQETQYF. The CDR3 bases are TGTGCCAGCAGCACCACTCAACCCCAGTTCCAAGAGACCCAGTACTTC.

The chain links TRBV5-1 to TRBJ1-6, with a tentative D call TRBD1 (5 bases). This CDR3 has 23 amino acids. Between the trimmed V and J ends, which lost 4 bases and 1 base, there was a span of 33 bases. Germline assignment: CDR1 SGHRS and CDR2 YFSETQ. CDR3 DNA: TGCGCCAGCAGCGGATTCGGTACCACGGGGCAAATCGGGCGCGGTTCCTATAATTCACCCCTCCACTTT. Translating gives CASSGFGTTGQIGRGSYNSPLHF.

The rearrangement uses TRBV7-3 and TRBJ2-1; D may be TRBD1 (6 bases). This CDR3 has 17 amino acids. Germline loops: CDR1 SGHTA, CDR2 FQGTGA. Between the trimmed V and J ends, which lost 2 bases and 2 bases, there was a span of 16 bases. CDR3 loop: CASSLGTQGFTYNEQFF. CDR3 sequence (DNA): TGTGCCAGCAGCTTAGGAACACAGGGCTTTACCTACAATGAGCAGTTCTTC.

The gene calls are TRBV7-2 and TRBJ1-1, with 8 positions matching TRBD1. CDR1 and CDR2 (germline): SGHTA, FQGNSA. CDR3 length: 13 amino acids. J gave up 4 bases and V 5 bases, and 3 bases lay outside the gene matches. CDR3 nucleotide sequence: TGTGCCAGCAGCCAGGACAGGGTCACTGAAGCTTTCTTT. Protein: CASSQDRVTEAFF. The variable domain in full, completed from reference TRBV7-2 and TRBJ1-1, reads GAGVSQSPSNKVTEKGKDVELRCDPISGHTALYWYRQSLGQGLEFLIYFQGNSAPDKSGLPSDRFSAERTGGSVSTLTIQRTQQEDSAVYLCASSQDRVTEAFFGQGTRLTVV.

The V gene is TRBV6-1, the J gene TRBJ2-7, with TRBD1 matching 9 bases. This CDR3 has 14 residues. The germline CDR1 and CDR2 sequences are MNHNS and SASEGT. The J segment lost 4 bases and the V segment lost 7 bases, leaving 8 bases of the junction unmatched. The CDR3 here is CASKRGQGPYEQYF. The CDR3 region has the DNA TGTGCCAGCAAGCGGGGACAGGGACCTTACGAGCAGTACTTC.

This chain connects TRBV7-8 to TRBJ2-3; possible D gene TRBD2, 6 bases. V was cut by 5 bases and J by 0 bases, with 18 bases left in between. Germline-derived CDR1 and CDR2 are SGHVS and FQNEAQ. The CDR3 has 17 amino acids. The CDR3: CASSVGVLARSTDTQYF. In DNA, the CDR3 is TGTGCCAGCAGCGTGGGGGTTCTAGCGCGTAGCACAGATACGCAGTATTTT. Variable domain in full (rest from reference TRBV7-8 and TRBJ2-3): GAGVSQSPRYKVAKRGQDVALRCDPISGHVSLFWYQQALGQGPEFLTYFQNEAQLDKSGLPSDRFFAERPEGSVSTLKIQRTQQEDSAVYLCASSVGVLARSTDTQYFGPGTRLTVL.

This chain connects TRBV7-2 to TRBJ2-5; D is possibly TRBD2 (6 bases). Germline V gene lookup returns CDR1 SGHTA and CDR2 FQGNSA. The germline V and J ends were trimmed by 1 base and 5 bases, with 14 bases remaining between them. The CDR3 is 15 residues long. CDR3 nucleotide sequence: TGTGCCAGCAGCTTAGGACTTTTTGGGGGGGAGACCCAGTACTTC. It codes for CASSLGLFGGETQYF.

This chain joins TRBV11-1 and TRBJ1-2; no firm D call. This CDR3 has 14 residues. Trimming shortened V by 5 bases and J by 7 bases, and 17 bases separated the two germline ends. Germline CDR1 is SGHAT and CDR2 is FQDESV (reference sequence). CDR3: CASSPLGGLGGYTF. The CDR3 region has the DNA TGTGCCAGCAGCCCCCTAGGAGGGCTCGGTGGCTACACCTTC.

In this sample, this clone turned up a few times. The V call is TRBV30, the J call TRBJ1-2; 9 positions match TRBD1. Per the germline V gene, CDR1 is GTSNPN and CDR2 is SVGIG (reference sequence). After removal of 0 bases from V and 7 bases from J, the junction contained 3 bases not matched to a gene. CDR3 length equals 13 residues. The CDR3: CAWSVQGALGYTF. CDR3 bases: TGTGCCTGGAGTGTACAGGGGGCGCTTGGCTACACCTTC.

This clone was observed once. The chain couples TRBV21-1 to TRBJ1-4; the table's D call TRBD1 went unverified against the DNA. TRBV21-1 is designated a pseudogene. The CDR3 extends over 16 amino acids. In DNA form, the CDR3 reads TGTGCCAGCACCACCTATGGGACAGGGGCTAATGAAAAACTGTTTTTT. Translation gives CASTTYGTGANEKLFF.

The genes are TRBV5-4 and TRBJ2-7; 10 nucleotides agree with TRBD2. CDR1 and CDR2 (germline): SGHNT, YYREEE (reference sequence). J gave up 4 bases and V 0 bases, and 4 bases lay outside the gene matches. This CDR3 has 15 amino acids. Here the CDR3 DNA reads TGTGCCAGCAGCTTGGATAGCGGGGGGCAATACGAGCAGTACTTC. This sequence encodes CASSLDSGGQYEQYF.

V usage is TRBV7-3 and J usage is TRBJ1-1; the D is unclear. CDR1 is SGHTA and CDR2 is FQGTGA in the germline V gene. The V end was cut by 6 bases, the J end by 3 bases, with 5 bases between. The CDR3 consists of 11 residues. The CDR3: CASRGHTEAFF. CDR3 DNA sequence: TGTGCCAGCAGAGGTCACACTGAAGCTTTCTTT. Drawing the rest from reference TRBV7-3 and TRBJ1-1, the complete variable domain is GAGVSQTPSNKVTEKGKYVELRCDPISGHTALYWYRQSLGQGPEFLIYFQGTGAADDSGLPNDRFFAVRPEGSVSTLKIQRTERGDSAVYLCASRGHTEAFFGQGTRLTVV.

The rearrangement uses TRBV19 and TRBJ2-1, with D tentatively TRBD1 (6 bases). Trimming took off 6 bases at V and 2 bases at J, with 17 bases between the two ends. This CDR3 is 16 amino acids long. Germline CDR1 and CDR2: LNHDA and SQIVND (reference sequence). CDR3 coding DNA: TGTGCCAGTAGCCCTCCCGGGACACCCCCCTACAATGAGCAGTTCTTC. Translated: CASSPPGTPPYNEQFF.

V gene TRBV18 combines with J gene TRBJ1-2; TRBD1 is a possible D gene (5 bases). This CDR3 has 15 amino acids. Germline CDR1 reads KGHSH; CDR2 reads LQKENI. V lost 4 bases to trimming and J lost 0 bases, with 12 bases between them. This chain's CDR3 is CASSLGQGTNYGYTF. The CDR3, as DNA: TGTGCCAGCTCACTAGGCCAGGGAACTAACTATGGCTACACCTTC. Full variable domain (rest looked up from reference TRBV18 and TRBJ1-2): NAGVMQNPRHLVRRRGQEARLRCSPMKGHSHVYWYRQLPEEGLKFMVYLQKENIIDESGMPKERFSAEFPKEGPSILRIQQVVRGDSAAYFCASSLGQGTNYGYTFGSGTRLTVV.

The gene calls are TRBV28 and TRBJ2-7; 8 bases map to TRBD1. Trimming cost V 6 bases and J 11 bases; bases outside gene matches: 18. The CDR3 is 15 residues long. CDR1 and CDR2 from the germline V gene are MDHEN and SYDVKM. The CDR3 loop is CASRQTGTGDWSEYF. The DNA of the CDR3 is TGTGCCAGCAGGCAGACCGGGACAGGAGACTGGAGCGAGTACTTC.

Comments on this clone: Sequence at one end of the junction differs from germline and may be a read error. V usage is TRBV30 and J usage is TRBJ1-1; TRBD1 is a possible D gene (5 bases). Looked up from germline, CDR1 is GTSNPN and CDR2 is SVGIG (reference sequence). This CDR3 spans 19 amino acids. The CDR3 spells CAWTQTPFRAGRMNTEAFF. The CDR3 DNA is TGTGCATGGACTCAAACCCCCTTTAGGGCAGGGAGGATGAACACTGAAGCTTTCTTT.

The chain couples TRBV6-1 to TRBJ2-7; D is unclear. Looked up from germline, CDR1 is MNHNS and CDR2 is SASEGT. This CDR3 has 15 amino acids. V shed 6 bases and J shed 3 bases, with 18 bases lying between them. The CDR3 region has the DNA TGTGCCAGCAGAAAAACACGGAAATCCATCTACGAGCAGTACTTC. As protein: CASRKTRKSIYEQYF.

The chain joins TRBV13 to TRBJ1-3; a possible D gene is TRBD1 (5 bases). The CDR3 sequence is 13 residues long. Germline lookup yields CDR1 PRHDT and CDR2 FYEKMQ (reference sequence). Trimming removed 5 bases at V and 8 bases at J, with 13 bases between. This CDR3 is CASSLQGRDTIYF. The CDR3 coding sequence is TGTGCCAGCAGCCTCCAGGGTCGCGACACCATATATTTT.

The rearrangement joins TRBV4-3 to TRBJ2-7, with D unresolved. Trimming pared 0 bases from V and 3 bases from J, leaving 12 bases between. Germline V gene sequence: CDR1 LGHNA, CDR2 YSLEER. The CDR3 is 15 amino acids. This CDR3 is CASSQELSPIYEQYF. The CDR3 DNA reads TGCGCCAGCAGCCAAGAATTAAGCCCGATCTACGAGCAGTACTTC.

For this clone: This CDR3 is also generated by other DNA sequences in the sample. The chain recombines TRBV5-1 with TRBJ1-3; TRBD1 is a possible D gene (5 bases). Germline V gene sequence: CDR1 SGHRS, CDR2 YFSETQ. The V end lost 4 bases, the J end lost 2 bases, and 10 bases lay between the germline ends. CDR3 length: 14 residues. This CDR3 is CASSQGTAGNTIYF. CDR3 coding DNA: TGCGCCAGCAGCCAAGGGACCGCTGGAAACACCATATATTTT.

The chain recombines TRBV5-1 with TRBJ1-1; D unclear. Between the trimmed V and J ends, which lost 4 bases and 0 bases, there was a span of 7 bases. Germline V gene sequence: CDR1 SGHRS, CDR2 YFSETQ. The CDR3 is 13 residues long. As DNA, the CDR3 is TGCGCCAGCAGCCAGGACTTGAACACTGAAGCTTTCTTT. Translation gives CASSQDLNTEAFF.

The V and J genes are TRBV29-1 and TRBJ2-1, with D perhaps matching TRBD1 (5 bases). V was trimmed by 5 bases and J by 0 bases, leaving 11 bases between them. The CDR3 runs to 14 residues. Germline CDR1 and CDR2: SQVTM and ANQGSEA. In DNA, the CDR3 is TGCAGCGTTTCGACAGCCTCCTCCTACAATGAGCAGTTCTTC. This encodes CSVSTASSYNEQFF.

The rearrangement uses TRBV11-3 and TRBJ2-2; 9 bases match TRBD1. The V and J ends lost 5 bases and 4 bases, in that order; junction bases with no gene match: 8. Germline CDR1 SGHNT, CDR2 YENEEA. The CDR3 covers 16 residues. The CDR3 loop reads CASSPGTGILTGELFF. CDR3 nucleotide sequence: TGTGCCAGCAGCCCGGGGACAGGGATCCTCACCGGGGAGCTGTTTTTT.